The 24 T cell receptor beta chains below come from one sample, sequenced in a study of cytomegalovirus exposure and HLA in healthy donors (dated by TCRdb to about 2017). Libraries were prepared through the immunoSEQ multiplex PCR assay. For the multiplex PCR, a mixture combining 60 forward primers for TCR Vbeta segments and 13 reverse primers for TCR Jbeta segments was used. The clones in this table, taken by TCRdb from immuneACCESS, are in-frame only. Not every clone is retained; where verified, under half of the shortfall comes from an unresolved V gene, and the cause of the rest is unknown. Within this sample are 140,000 or so clones, with around 72% of them counted one time only. Around 2.2% of the sample comes from the top ten. The sequencing sample was made of PBMCs. The receptors come from a man in his forties in good health and CMV-seronegative.

The chain joins TRBV18 to TRBJ1-6; 7 bases are shared with TRBD1. The CDR3 contains 14 residues. Trimming removed 5 bases from V and 10 bases from J; junction bases left unmatched: 8. Germline lookup yields CDR1 KGHSH and CDR2 LQKENI. Here the CDR3 DNA reads TGTGCCAGCTCAGGCGACAGGGACTGGTCACCCCTCCACTTT. It encodes CASSGDRDWSPLHF.

Only a few counts were recorded for this clone. The V and J genes are TRBV10-3 and TRBJ1-1; no reliable D call. The V and J ends lost 6 bases and 3 bases respectively, with 11 bases between them. This CDR3 has 13 residues. The germline V gene has CDR1 ENHRY and CDR2 SYGVKD. CDR3 nucleotides: TGTGCCATCAGGCGGGCGAGGGACACTGAAGCTTTCTTT. It encodes CAIRRARDTEAFF.

The V gene is TRBV5-1, the J gene TRBJ2-7, with 7 nucleotides matching TRBD1. This CDR3 is 14 amino acids long. V lost 4 bases and J lost 3; bases outside the gene matches: 7. Germline-derived CDR1 and CDR2 are SGHRS and YFSETQ. This CDR3 reads CASSPAGTDYEQYF. The CDR3 nucleotides are TGCGCCAGCAGCCCGGCCGGGACAGACTACGAGCAGTACTTC.

This sequence joins TRBV11-3 and TRBJ2-2, with a weak D call TRBD1 (5 bases). V was pared by 5 bases and J by 4 bases, with 14 bases between. The germline CDR1 and CDR2 sequences are SGHNT and YENEEA. This CDR3 spans 15 amino acids. CDR3 protein: CASSRRGTGTGELFF. CDR3 bases: TGTGCCAGCAGCAGGAGAGGTACAGGCACCGGGGAGCTGTTTTTT.

This chain joins TRBV5-4 and TRBJ1-4; D is unresolved. Germline V gives CDR1 SGHNT, CDR2 YYREEE (reference sequence). CDR3 length: 13 residues. V was trimmed by 0 bases and J by 8 bases, leaving 8 bases between them. CDR3 nucleotide sequence: TGTGCCAGCAGCTTGGGGAGAGGGGAAAAACTGTTTTTT. Encoded protein: CASSLGRGEKLFF.

This clone was seen a single time. This chain links TRBV19 with TRBJ1-5, with D uncertain. The CDR3 has 14 residues. Germline-derived CDR1 and CDR2 are LNHDA and SQIVND (reference sequence). Trimming took off 10 bases at V and 1 base at J, with 14 bases between the two ends. This chain's CDR3 is CATRERASNQPQHF. The CDR3 nucleotides read TGTGCCACCCGGGAGAGGGCGAGCAATCAGCCCCAGCATTTT. Full variable domain (outside the CDR3, taken from reference TRBV19 and TRBJ1-5): DGGITQSPKYLFRKEGQNVTLSCEQNLNHDAMYWYRQDPGQGLRLIYYSQIVNDFQKGDIAEGYSVSREKKESFPLTVTSAQKNPTAFYLCATRERASNQPQHFGDGTRLSIL.

This chain connects TRBV5-1 to TRBJ1-5; D uncertain. CDR3 size: 14 residues. V lost 4 bases and J 0 bases, leaving 8 bases between the germline ends. Per germline, CDR1 SGHRS and CDR2 YFSETQ. The CDR3 here is CASSVDGSNQPQHF. CDR3 bases: TGCGCCAGCAGCGTGGACGGTAGCAATCAGCCCCAGCATTTT.

The chain employs TRBV5-1 and TRBJ1-1, with 11 nucleotides matching TRBD1. The CDR3 runs 14 residues. In germline, CDR1 is SGHRS, CDR2 YFSETQ. Trimming at V came to 4 bases and at J to 6 bases, leaving 5 bases not matched to a gene. The CDR3 sequence is CASSTPGQGAEAFF. The CDR3, as DNA: TGCGCCAGCAGCACACCGGGACAGGGGGCTGAAGCTTTCTTT.

CDR3 region: CAWKRRGNTEAFF. Here the CDR3 DNA reads TGTGCCTGGAAGCGTAGGGGGAACACTGAAGCTTTCTTT. The V gene is TRBV30, the J gene TRBJ1-1, with D possibly being TRBD1 (5 bases). The germline V gene encodes CDR1 GTSNPN and CDR2 SVGIG (reference sequence). Deletions cut 4 bases from V and 1 base from J, with 10 bases between. The CDR3 is made up of 13 amino acids.

The sample holds a few counts of this clone. The chain combines TRBV13 with TRBJ2-7, with D uncertain. The germline V and J ends were trimmed by 5 bases and 4 bases, with 21 bases remaining between them. The length of the CDR3 is 16 residues. Germline assignment: CDR1 PRHDT and CDR2 FYEKMQ (reference sequence). The CDR3 sequence is CASSTGNSESSYEQYF. CDR3 nucleotide sequence: TGTGCCAGCAGCACCGGTAATTCCGAGAGTAGTTACGAGCAGTACTTC.

The chain combines TRBV5-1 with TRBJ2-2, with TRBD1 matching over 8 bases. J lost 1 base, V lost 2 bases, and 4 bases had no gene match. The CDR3 is 16 residues long. Looked up from germline, CDR1 is SGHRS and CDR2 is YFSETQ. DNA for the CDR3: TGCGCCAGCAGCTTTTGGACAGGGAGGAACACCGGGGAGCTGTTTTTT. Its protein product is CASSFWTGRNTGELFF.

V gene TRBV25-1 combines with J gene TRBJ1-3, with D hard to call. V was cut by 6 bases and J by 0 bases, with 18 bases left in between. Germline V gives CDR1 MGHDK, CDR2 SYGVNS. This CDR3 has 17 residues. CDR3 loop: CASREGSGPHSGNTIYF. CDR3 bases: TGTGCCAGCAGAGAAGGATCAGGTCCTCACTCTGGAAACACCATATATTTT.

The V call is TRBV29-1, the J call TRBJ1-5; maybe TRBD1 (5 bases). The CDR3 is 15 residues long. Per the germline V gene, CDR1 is SQVTM and CDR2 is ANQGSEA. V was shortened by 5 bases and J by 3 bases, with 17 bases between the two germline ends. The CDR3 is CSVQVWGGDNQPQHF. The CDR3 nucleotides are TGCAGCGTTCAAGTTTGGGGAGGGGACAATCAGCCCCAGCATTTT.

The V call is TRBV6-1, the J call TRBJ2-5, with D perhaps matching TRBD2 (7 bases). In germline, CDR1 is MNHNS, CDR2 SASEGT. The CDR3 contains 15 residues. V was cut by 1 base and J by 4 bases, with 13 bases left in between. The CDR3 sequence is CASSEVGGGGETQYF. CDR3 in DNA: TGTGCCAGCAGTGAAGTAGGGGGAGGGGGAGAGACCCAGTACTTC.

The chain joins TRBV7-2 to TRBJ2-7, with D unclear. V lost 1 base and J 2 bases, leaving 9 bases between the germline ends. The CDR3 is 14 residues long. Germline CDR1 and CDR2: SGHTA and FQGNSA. The CDR3 coding sequence is TGTGCCAGCAGCTTAGTTGACCTAGCCTACGAGCAGTACTTC. This encodes CASSLVDLAYEQYF.

This clone was seen a single time. This chain joins TRBV29-1 and TRBJ2-1; TRBD2 matches at 8 bases. J gave up 1 base and V 7 bases, and 3 bases lay outside the gene matches. The CDR3 length is 13 residues. Germline CDR1 is SQVTM and CDR2 is ANQGSEA. Here the CDR3 DNA reads TGCAGCGCAGCGGGAGTTTCCTACAATGAGCAGTTCTTC. This translates into CSAAGVSYNEQFF.

A remark on this clone: One junction end disagrees with the germline gene, perhaps due to a read error. The genes are TRBV5-6 and TRBJ1-5, with D possibly TRBD1 on 5 matching bases. The V gene's germline CDR1 is SGHDT and CDR2 YYEEEE. The CDR3 sequence is 13 residues long. CDR3 amino acids: CASSLRQNQPQNF. In DNA, the CDR3 is TGTGCCAGCAGCCTCAGACAGAATCAGCCCCAGAATTTT.

The chain couples TRBV9 to TRBJ2-3; 10 positions agree with TRBD2. CDR3 length: 16 residues. The V gene end was trimmed by 0 bases and the J gene end by 2 bases; junction bases not matched to a gene: 3. Germline V gene sequence: CDR1 SGDLS, CDR2 YYNGEE. The chain's CDR3 is CASSVGTSGNTDTQYF. CDR3 nucleotide sequence: TGTGCCAGCAGCGTAGGGACTAGCGGTAACACAGATACGCAGTATTTT.

In this sample, this clone turned up once. The CDR3 DNA reads as TGTGCCATCAGCGGACTAGCGGGACAACAAGAGACCCAGTACTTC. Translated, it gives CAISGLAGQQETQYF. The V gene is TRBV10-3, the J gene TRBJ2-5, with 12 bases lining up with TRBD2. V was pared by 6 bases and J by 2 bases, with 4 bases of the junction left unmatched. The germline gives CDR1 ENHRY, CDR2 SYGVKD. The CDR3 length is 15 residues.

This rearrangement joins TRBV2 to TRBJ2-7; the D gene is possibly TRBD1 (5 bases). Germline lookup yields CDR1 SNHLY and CDR2 FYNNEI. This CDR3 is 15 amino acids long. The V end was cut by 0 bases, the J end by 4 bases, with 13 bases between. The CDR3 protein is CASSEAGRLDYEQYF. The CDR3 DNA is TGTGCCAGCAGTGAAGCGGGGCGGTTGGATTACGAGCAGTACTTC. The variable domain in full, with the rest retrieved from reference TRBV2 and TRBJ2-7, is EPEVTQTPSHQVTQMGQEVILRCVPISNHLYFYWYRQILGQKVEFLVSFYNNEISEKSEIFDDQFSVERPDGSNFTLKIRSTKLEDSAMYFCASSEAGRLDYEQYFGPGTRLTVT.

The chain uses TRBV5-6 and TRBJ2-7; TRBD2 agrees at 10 bases. The CDR3 consists of 16 residues. The J segment lost 1 base and the V segment lost 1 base, leaving 5 bases of the junction unmatched. Germline CDR1 SGHDT, CDR2 YYEEEE. CDR3 amino acids: CASSLPGSGRSYEQYF. The CDR3 DNA reads as TGTGCCAGCAGCTTGCCGGGTAGCGGGAGGTCCTACGAGCAGTACTTC.

This clone was seen a single time. The CDR3 DNA reads TGTGCCAGCAGCTTATTCAGCGGGAGGTCAGATACGCAGTATTTT. Encoded protein: CASSLFSGRSDTQYF. V and J are TRBV7-2 and TRBJ2-3, with TRBD2 identical over 9 bases. J was trimmed by 4 bases and V by 2 bases; bases with no gene match: 4. Germline loops: CDR1 SGHTA, CDR2 FQGNSA. There are 15 residues in the CDR3.

This sequence joins TRBV4-1 and TRBJ2-3, with a weak D call TRBD2 (6 bases). Trimming removed 1 base at V and 4 bases at J, with 12 bases between. Germline V CDR1 and CDR2: MGHRA, YSYEKL. The CDR3 has 15 amino acids. CDR3 sequence (DNA): TGCGCCAGCAGCCAAGGGGCGGGGCACTCAGATACGCAGTATTTT. This gives the protein CASSQGAGHSDTQYF.

The V gene is TRBV10-1, the J gene TRBJ2-1; 10 nucleotides align to TRBD1. The CDR3 consists of 16 residues. V trimming: 3 bases; J trimming: 12 bases; junction bases outside the gene matches: 14. Per germline, CDR1 WNHNN and CDR2 SYGVQD (reference sequence). CDR3 sequence: CASSDTGTGDAMRQFF. The DNA of the CDR3 is TGCGCCAGCAGTGACACCGGGACAGGGGATGCAATGAGGCAGTTCTTC.